The present T cell receptor (beta chain) was sequenced within a study of OX40 agonist ivuxolimab in advanced cancers. On the study more broadly: Participants, 80% to 90% male, averaged roughly 59 years of age, ranging from about 23 to 90.

The germline V and J ends were trimmed by 4 bases and 2 bases, with 12 bases remaining between them. The germline V gene has CDR1 SGHTS and CDR2 YDEGEE. The CDR3 is 14 residues long. Assay: immunoSEQ multiplex PCR; the TCRdb copy retains only in-frame clones and omits some. In the table there are 25,000 to 30,000 clones, around 90% of which are singletons. Remarks on this clone: Its target is unknown.

Overall study results and limits: By week 6 at 0.1 to 3.0 mg/kg, blood CD4+ and CD8+ T cells had expanded clonally.

Sequences were derived from CD4+ or CD8+ T cells sorted from blood, sampled in a trial of the OX40 agonist ivuxolimab. The receptor was derived from an adult with an advanced solid tumor such as melanoma, head and neck, liver or kidney cancer. The chain links TRBV5-8 to TRBJ2-5; D may be TRBD1 (5 bases). CDR3 region: CASSPRQLQETQYF. As DNA, the CDR3 is TGTGCCAGCAGCCCTCGACAGCTACAAGAGACCCAGTACTTC. Full variable domain (remainder filled in from reference TRBV5-8 and TRBJ2-5): EAGVTQSPTHLIKTRGQQATLRCSPISGHTSVYWYQQALGLGLQFLLWYDEGEERNRGNFPPRFSGRQFPNYSSELNVNALELEDSALYLCASSPRQLQETQYFGPGTRLLVL.